This T cell receptor beta chain was obtained from a study of blood T cell repertoires in COVID-19. Germline V CDR1 and CDR2: GTSNPN, SVGIG (reference sequence). The CDR3 extends over 12 amino acids. V gave up 5 bases and J gave up 6 bases, with 10 bases separating them. The data were produced by immunoSEQ multiplex PCR, yet TCRdb's version contains in-frame clones alone and is incomplete. Seen here are about 100,000 clones, roughly 90% observed once, and the top ten hold roughly 2.1%. This rearrangement joins TRBV30 to TRBJ2-2; D possibly corresponds to TRBD2 (7 bases). The specimen sequenced was peripheral blood. This clonotype originated in a woman aged 45-65 years with COVID-19, enrolled during active disease. The CDR3 nucleotides read TGTGCCTGGGGGAGGGGGGCCGGGGAGCTGTTTTTT. Amino acids: CAWGRGAGELFF.